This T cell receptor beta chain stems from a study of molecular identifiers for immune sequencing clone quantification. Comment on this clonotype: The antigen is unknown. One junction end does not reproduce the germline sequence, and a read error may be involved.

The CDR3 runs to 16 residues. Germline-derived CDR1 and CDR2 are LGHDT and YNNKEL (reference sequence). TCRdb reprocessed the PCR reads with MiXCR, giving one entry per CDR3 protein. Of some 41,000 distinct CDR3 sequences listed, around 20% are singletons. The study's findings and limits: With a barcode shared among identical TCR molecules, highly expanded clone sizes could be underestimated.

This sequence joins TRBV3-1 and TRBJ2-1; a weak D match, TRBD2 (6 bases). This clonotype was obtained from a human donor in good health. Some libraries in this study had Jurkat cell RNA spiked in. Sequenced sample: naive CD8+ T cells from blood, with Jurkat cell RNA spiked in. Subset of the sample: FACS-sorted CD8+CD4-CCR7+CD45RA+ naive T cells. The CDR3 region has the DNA TGTGCCAGCAGCCAAACGGGACTCACCTCCTACAATGGGCAGTTCTTC. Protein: CASSQTGLTSYNGQFF.